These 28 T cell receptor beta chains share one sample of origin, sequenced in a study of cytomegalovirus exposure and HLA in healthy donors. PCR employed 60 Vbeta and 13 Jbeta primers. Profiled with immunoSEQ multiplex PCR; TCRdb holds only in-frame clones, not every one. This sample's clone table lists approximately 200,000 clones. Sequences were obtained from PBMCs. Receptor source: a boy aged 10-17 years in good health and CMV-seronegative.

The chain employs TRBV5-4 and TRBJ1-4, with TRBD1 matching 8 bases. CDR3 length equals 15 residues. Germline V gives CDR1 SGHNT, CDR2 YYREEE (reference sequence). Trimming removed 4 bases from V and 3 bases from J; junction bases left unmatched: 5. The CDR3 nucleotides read TGTGCCAGCAGCCCTCAGGGGGCGGCTAATGAAAAACTGTTTTTT. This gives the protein CASSPQGAANEKLFF.

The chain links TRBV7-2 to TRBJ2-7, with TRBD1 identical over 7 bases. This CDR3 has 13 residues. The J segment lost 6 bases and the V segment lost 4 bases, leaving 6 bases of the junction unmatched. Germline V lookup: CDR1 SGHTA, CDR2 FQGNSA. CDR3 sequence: CASSWDRGLEQYF. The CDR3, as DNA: TGTGCCAGCAGCTGGGACAGAGGCCTCGAGCAGTACTTC.

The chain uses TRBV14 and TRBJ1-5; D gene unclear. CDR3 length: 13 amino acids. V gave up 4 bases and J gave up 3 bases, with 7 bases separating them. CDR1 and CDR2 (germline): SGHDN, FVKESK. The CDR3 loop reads CASSRTTNQPQHF. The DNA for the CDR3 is TGTGCCAGCAGCCGAACTACCAATCAGCCCCAGCATTTT.

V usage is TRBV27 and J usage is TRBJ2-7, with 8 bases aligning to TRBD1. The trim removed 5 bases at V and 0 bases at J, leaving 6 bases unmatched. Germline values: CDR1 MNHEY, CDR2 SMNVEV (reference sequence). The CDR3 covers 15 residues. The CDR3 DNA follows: TGTGCCAGCAGTGGACAGGGCCCGAGCTCCTACGAGCAGTACTTC. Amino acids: CASSGQGPSSYEQYF.

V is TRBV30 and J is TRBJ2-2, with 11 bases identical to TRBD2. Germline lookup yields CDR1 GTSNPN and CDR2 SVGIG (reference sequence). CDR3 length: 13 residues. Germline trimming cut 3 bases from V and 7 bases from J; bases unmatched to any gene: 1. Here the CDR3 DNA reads TGTGCCTGGAGGACTAGCGGGATCGGGGAGCTGTTTTTT. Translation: CAWRTSGIGELFF.

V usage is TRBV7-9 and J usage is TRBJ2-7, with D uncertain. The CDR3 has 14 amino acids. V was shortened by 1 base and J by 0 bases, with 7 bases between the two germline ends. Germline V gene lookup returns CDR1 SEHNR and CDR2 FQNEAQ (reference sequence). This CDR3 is CASSLGHTSYEQYF. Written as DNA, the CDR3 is TGTGCCAGCAGCTTAGGCCACACCTCCTACGAGCAGTACTTC.

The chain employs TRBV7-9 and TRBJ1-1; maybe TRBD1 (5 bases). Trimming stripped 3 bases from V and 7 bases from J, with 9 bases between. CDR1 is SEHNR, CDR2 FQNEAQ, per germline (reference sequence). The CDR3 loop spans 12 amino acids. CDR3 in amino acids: CASSLVGGEAFF. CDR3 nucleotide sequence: TGTGCCAGCAGCTTGGTCGGGGGTGAAGCTTTCTTT.

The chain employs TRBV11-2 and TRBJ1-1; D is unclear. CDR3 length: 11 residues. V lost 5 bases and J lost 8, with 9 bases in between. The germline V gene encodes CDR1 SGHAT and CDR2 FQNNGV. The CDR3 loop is CASSPTREAFF. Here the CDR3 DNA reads TGTGCCAGCAGCCCAACTAGAGAAGCTTTCTTT.

The CDR3 nucleotides are TGCAGCGTTGAAGACCTAGGACAGGGGGCCAGGGTGAACACTGAAGCTTTCTTT. This translates into CSVEDLGQGARVNTEAFF. The V gene is TRBV29-1, the J gene TRBJ1-1, with TRBD1 matching over 11 bases. The trim removed 0 bases at V and 0 bases at J, leaving 9 bases unmatched. CDR1 SQVTM and CDR2 ANQGSEA come from the germline V gene. CDR3 length: 18 residues.

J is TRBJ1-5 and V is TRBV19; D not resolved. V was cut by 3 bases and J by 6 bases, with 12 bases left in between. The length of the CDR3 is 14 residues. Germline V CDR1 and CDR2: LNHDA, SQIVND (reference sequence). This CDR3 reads CASSIRRAGQPQHF. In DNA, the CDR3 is TGTGCCAGTAGTATTAGGAGGGCCGGTCAGCCCCAGCATTTT. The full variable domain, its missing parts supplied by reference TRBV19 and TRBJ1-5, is DGGITQSPKYLFRKEGQNVTLSCEQNLNHDAMYWYRQDPGQGLRLIYYSQIVNDFQKGDIAEGYSVSREKKESFPLTVTSAQKNPTAFYLCASSIRRAGQPQHFGDGTRLSIL.

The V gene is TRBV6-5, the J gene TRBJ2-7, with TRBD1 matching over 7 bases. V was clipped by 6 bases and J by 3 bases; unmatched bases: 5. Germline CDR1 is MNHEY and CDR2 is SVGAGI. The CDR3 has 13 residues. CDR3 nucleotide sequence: TGTGCCAGCAGCTCGGGACAGAACTACGAGCAGTACTTC. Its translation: CASSSGQNYEQYF.

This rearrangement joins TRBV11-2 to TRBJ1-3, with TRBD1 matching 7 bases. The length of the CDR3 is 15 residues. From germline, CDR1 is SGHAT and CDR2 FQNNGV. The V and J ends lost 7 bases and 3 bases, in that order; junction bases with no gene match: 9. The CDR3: CASTWRQGFGNTIYF. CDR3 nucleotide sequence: TGTGCCAGCACTTGGAGACAGGGTTTTGGAAACACCATATATTTT.

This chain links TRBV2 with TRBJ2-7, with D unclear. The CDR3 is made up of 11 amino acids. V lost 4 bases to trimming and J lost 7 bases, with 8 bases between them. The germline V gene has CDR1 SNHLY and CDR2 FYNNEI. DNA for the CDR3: TGTGCCAGCAGTGCGGTGTGGGAGCAGTACTTC. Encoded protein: CASSAVWEQYF.

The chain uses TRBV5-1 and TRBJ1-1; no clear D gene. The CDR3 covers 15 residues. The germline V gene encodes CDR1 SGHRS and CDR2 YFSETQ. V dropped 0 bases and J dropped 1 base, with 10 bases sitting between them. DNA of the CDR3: TGCGCCAGCAGCTTGGGCGTACAGCAGAACACTGAAGCTTTCTTT. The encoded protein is CASSLGVQQNTEAFF.

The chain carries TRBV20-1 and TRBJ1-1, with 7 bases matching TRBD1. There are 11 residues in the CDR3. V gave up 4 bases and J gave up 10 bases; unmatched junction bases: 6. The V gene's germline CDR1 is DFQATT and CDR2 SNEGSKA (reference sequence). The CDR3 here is CSATGGRGAFF. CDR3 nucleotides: TGCAGTGCTACAGGGGGTAGGGGAGCTTTCTTT.

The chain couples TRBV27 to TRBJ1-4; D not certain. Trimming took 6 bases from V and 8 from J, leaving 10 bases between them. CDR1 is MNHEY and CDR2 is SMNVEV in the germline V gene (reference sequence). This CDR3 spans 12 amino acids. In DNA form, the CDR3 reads TGTGCCAGCAGGGGCTTAGGCGAAAAACTGTTTTTT. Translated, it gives CASRGLGEKLFF.

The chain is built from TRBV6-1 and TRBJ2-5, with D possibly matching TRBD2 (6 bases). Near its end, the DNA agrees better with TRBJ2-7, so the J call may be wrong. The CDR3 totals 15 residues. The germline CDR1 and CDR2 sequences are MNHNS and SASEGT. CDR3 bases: TGTGCCAGCATCCTGGAAGGAGGGACCCCGCACGAGCAGTACTTC. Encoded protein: CASILEGGTPHEQYF.

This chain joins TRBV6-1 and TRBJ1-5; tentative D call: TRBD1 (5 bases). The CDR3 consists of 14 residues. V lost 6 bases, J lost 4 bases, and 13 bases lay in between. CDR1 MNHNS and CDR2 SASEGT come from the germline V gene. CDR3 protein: CASSDRGLNQPQHF. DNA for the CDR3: TGTGCCAGCAGCGACCGGGGGTTGAATCAGCCCCAGCATTTT.

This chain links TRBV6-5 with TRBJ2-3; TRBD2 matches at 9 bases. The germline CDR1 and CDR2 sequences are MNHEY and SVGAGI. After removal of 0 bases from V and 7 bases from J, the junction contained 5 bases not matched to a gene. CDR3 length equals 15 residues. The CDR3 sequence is CASSYSGGGAYTQYF. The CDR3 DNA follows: TGTGCCAGCAGTTACTCCGGCGGGGGGGCTTATACGCAGTATTTT.

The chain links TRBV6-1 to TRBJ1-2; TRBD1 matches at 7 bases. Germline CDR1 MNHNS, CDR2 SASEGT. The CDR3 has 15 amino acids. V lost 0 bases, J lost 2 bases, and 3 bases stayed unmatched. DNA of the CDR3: TGTGCCAGCAGTGAAGCCGGGGACAGCAACTATGGCTACACCTTC. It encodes CASSEAGDSNYGYTF.

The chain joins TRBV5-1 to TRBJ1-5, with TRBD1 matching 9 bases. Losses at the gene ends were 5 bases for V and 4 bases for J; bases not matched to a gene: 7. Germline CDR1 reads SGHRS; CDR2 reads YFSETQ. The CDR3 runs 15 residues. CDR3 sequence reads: CASRGPGQGNQPQHF. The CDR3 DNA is TGCGCCAGCAGGGGTCCGGGACAGGGAAATCAGCCCCAGCATTTT. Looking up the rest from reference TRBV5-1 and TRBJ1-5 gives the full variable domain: KAGVTQTPRYLIKTRGQQVTLSCSPISGHRSVSWYQQTPGQGLQFLFEYFSETQRNKGNFPGRFSGRQFSNSRSEMNVSTLELGDSALYLCASRGPGQGNQPQHFGDGTRLSIL.

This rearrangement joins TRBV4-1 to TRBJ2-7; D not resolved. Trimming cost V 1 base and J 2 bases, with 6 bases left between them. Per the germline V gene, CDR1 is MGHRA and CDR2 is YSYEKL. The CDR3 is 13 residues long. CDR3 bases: TGCGCCAGCAGCCAAGCCCTTCCCTACGAGCAGTACTTC. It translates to CASSQALPYEQYF.

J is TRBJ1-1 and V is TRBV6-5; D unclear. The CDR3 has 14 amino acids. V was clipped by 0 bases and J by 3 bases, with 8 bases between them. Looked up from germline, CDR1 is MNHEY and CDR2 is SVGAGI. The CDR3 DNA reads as TGTGCCAGCAGTTACTCGAGTAGCTACACTGAAGCTTTCTTT. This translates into CASSYSSSYTEAFF.

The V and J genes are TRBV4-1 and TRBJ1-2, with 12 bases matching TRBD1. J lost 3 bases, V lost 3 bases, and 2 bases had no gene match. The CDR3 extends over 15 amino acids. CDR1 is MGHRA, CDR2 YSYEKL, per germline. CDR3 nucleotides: TGCGCCAGCAGCCAGAGGGACAGGGGGCACTATGGCTACACCTTC. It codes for CASSQRDRGHYGYTF.

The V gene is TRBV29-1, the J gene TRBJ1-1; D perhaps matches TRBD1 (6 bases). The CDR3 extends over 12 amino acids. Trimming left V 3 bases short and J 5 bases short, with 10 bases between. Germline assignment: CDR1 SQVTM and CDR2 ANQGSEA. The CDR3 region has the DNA TGCAGCGTTGACCAACAGGGTACTGAAGCTTTCTTT. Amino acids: CSVDQQGTEAFF.

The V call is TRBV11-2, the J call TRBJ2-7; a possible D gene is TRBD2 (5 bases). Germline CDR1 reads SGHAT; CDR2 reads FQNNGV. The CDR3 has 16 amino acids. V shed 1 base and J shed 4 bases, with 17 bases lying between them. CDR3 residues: CASSLAEWGASYEQYF. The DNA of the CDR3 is TGTGCCAGCAGCTTAGCCGAATGGGGAGCGTCGTACGAGCAGTACTTC.

CDR3 in amino acids: CASGFPPGQGHLGEFF. DNA of the CDR3: TGTGCTAGTGGTTTCCCTCCGGGACAGGGGCACCTGGGGGAGTTCTTC. This chain joins TRBV12-5 and TRBJ2-1, with 10 bases fitting TRBD1. Germline V gene lookup returns CDR1 LGHNT and CDR2 FRNRAP. The V gene end was trimmed by 3 bases and the J gene end by 14 bases; junction bases not matched to a gene: 16. The CDR3 contains 16 residues.

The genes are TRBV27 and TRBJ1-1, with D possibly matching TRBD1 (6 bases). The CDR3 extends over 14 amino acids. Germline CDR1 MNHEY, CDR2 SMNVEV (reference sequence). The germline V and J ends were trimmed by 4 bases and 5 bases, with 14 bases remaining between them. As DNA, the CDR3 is TGTGCCAGCAGTTACGGACAGTTCACGACTGAAGCTTTCTTT. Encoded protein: CASSYGQFTTEAFF.